This passage covers 29 T cell receptor beta chains from one sample sequenced in a study of blood T cell repertoires in COVID-19 (dated by TCRdb to the early 2020s). The protocol used for the library was the immunoSEQ multiplex PCR assay. This immuneACCESS table, as held by TCRdb, lists in-frame sequences with V and J called but not all clones. Of the missing ones, under half trace to an unresolved V gene in checked studies; the others have no known cause. The sample records almost 200,000 clones, about 85% of which are singletons. 0.8% to 0.95% of the sample comes from the top ten. The material sequenced was peripheral blood. The receptors originated from a man aged 55 to 70 with COVID-19, enrolled during active disease.

CDR3 amino acids: CASSRAQGATTEAFF. Here the CDR3 DNA reads TGTGCCAGCAGTAGGGCCCAGGGGGCGACCACTGAAGCTTTCTTT. This chain joins TRBV6-5 and TRBJ1-1; 8 nucleotides line up with TRBD1. The germline V gene encodes CDR1 MNHEY and CDR2 SVGAGI. After removal of 5 bases from V and 4 bases from J, the junction contained 9 bases not matched to a gene. The length of the CDR3 is 15 residues.

The V call is TRBV5-4, the J call TRBJ1-1; D may be TRBD1 (6 bases). The CDR3 spans 14 residues. Germline V gives CDR1 SGHNT, CDR2 YYREEE (reference sequence). V was pared by 3 bases and J by 4 bases, with 13 bases between. The CDR3, as DNA: TGTGCCAGCAGCTCAACAGGGAGGGTCACTGAAGCTTTCTTT. Its protein product is CASSSTGRVTEAFF. Supplemented by reference TRBV5-4 and TRBJ1-1, the full variable domain reads ETGVTQSPTHLIKTRGQQVTLRCSSQSGHNTVSWYQQALGQGPQFIFQYYREEENGRGNFPPRFSGLQFPNYSSELNVNALELDDSALYLCASSSTGRVTEAFFGQGTRLTVV.

The J gene is TRBJ2-6, the V gene TRBV6-5; TRBD1 matches 9 bases. The CDR3 is 15 residues long. Germline assignment: CDR1 MNHEY and CDR2 SVGAGI. Losses at the gene ends were 6 bases for V and 4 bases for J; bases not matched to a gene: 4. The CDR3 DNA sequence: TGTGCCAGCAGGGACAGGGGTTACGGGGCCAACGTCCTGACTTTC. Its translation: CASRDRGYGANVLTF.

This chain's CDR3 is CASSPDRVGTEAFF. CDR3 coding DNA: TGTGCCAGCAGTCCAGACAGGGTGGGCACTGAAGCTTTCTTT. The rearrangement uses TRBV27 and TRBJ1-1, with 7 bases fitting TRBD1. The junction had 7 bases not matched to a gene; V was cut back by 5 bases and J by 4 bases. Looked up from germline, CDR1 is MNHEY and CDR2 is SMNVEV (reference sequence). The CDR3 loop spans 14 amino acids.

V usage is TRBV30 and J usage is TRBJ1-5; D is ambiguous. The germline CDR1 and CDR2 sequences are GTSNPN and SVGIG (reference sequence). The V and J ends lost 2 bases and 2 bases respectively, with 7 bases between them. This CDR3 comprises 13 residues. CDR3 sequence reads: CAWSNQGNQPQHF. The CDR3 DNA follows: TGTGCCTGGAGTAACCAGGGCAATCAGCCCCAGCATTTT.

The gene calls are TRBV5-4 and TRBJ2-1, with 7 bases fitting TRBD1. This CDR3 is built from 15 residues. The germline gives CDR1 SGHNT, CDR2 YYREEE (reference sequence). V lost 0 bases to trimming and J lost 7 bases; unmatched junction nucleotides: 7. The DNA of the CDR3 is TGTGCCAGCAGCTTGGAGTCAGGGGGTTGGAATGAGCAGTTCTTC. It codes for CASSLESGGWNEQFF.

This chain connects TRBV9 to TRBJ1-1; possibly TRBD1 for D (5 bases). Trimming stripped 0 bases from V and 11 bases from J, with 11 bases between. The CDR3 loop spans 12 amino acids. The germline gives CDR1 SGDLS, CDR2 YYNGEE. CDR3 region: CASSVDWGTAFF. The CDR3 DNA reads as TGTGCCAGCAGCGTAGATTGGGGGACTGCTTTCTTT.

The rearrangement links TRBV5-4 to TRBJ1-2; no clear D. V lost 8 bases, J lost 8 bases, and 16 bases lay in between. Germline values: CDR1 SGHNT, CDR2 YYREEE (reference sequence). The CDR3 is 12 amino acids. The CDR3, as DNA: TGTGCCAGTGGGGTGTCGGGGAACGGCTACACCTTC. It is translated as CASGVSGNGYTF.

V usage is TRBV30 and J usage is TRBJ1-6, with TRBD1 matching 8 bases. CDR1 and CDR2 (germline): GTSNPN, SVGIG (reference sequence). V shed 8 bases, J shed 10 bases, and the junction held 10 bases outside the gene matches. The CDR3 runs to 13 residues. The CDR3 coding sequence is TGTGCCCTCCTTGGACAGGGTGGATCACCCCTCCACTTT. This codes for CALLGQGGSPLHF.

This clone was observed at least ten times. The rearrangement joins TRBV21-1 to TRBJ1-2. TRBV21-1 constitutes a pseudogene. The CDR3 extends over 15 amino acids. In DNA, the CDR3 is TGTGCCAGCAGCAAACCCTTAGGAGTTTTCGATGGCTACACCTTC. As protein: CASSKPLGVFDGYTF.

The chain is built from TRBV27 and TRBJ1-1; D unresolved. Trimming left V 4 bases short and J 7 bases short, with 10 bases between. Germline values: CDR1 MNHEY, CDR2 SMNVEV (reference sequence). CDR3 length equals 12 residues. CDR3 nucleotides: TGTGCCAGCAGTTCCTCCCCGGGTGAAGCTTTCTTT. Translated: CASSSSPGEAFF.

The chain couples TRBV15 to TRBJ1-4; D gene uncertain. V lost 0 bases and J lost 13, with 15 bases in between. The CDR3 covers 14 residues. Germline assignment: CDR1 LNHNV and CDR2 YYDKDF (reference sequence). The CDR3 spells CATSRDYGRGGLFF. The DNA for the CDR3 is TGTGCCACCAGCAGAGATTACGGGCGCGGAGGACTGTTTTTT.

CDR3 sequence reads: CASSPGQAPEPLHF. CDR3 in DNA: TGTGCCAGCAGCCCCGGACAGGCGCCAGAACCCCTCCACTTT. This chain joins TRBV11-2 and TRBJ1-6, with 7 positions matching TRBD1. The CDR3 totals 14 residues. V was clipped by 5 bases and J by 12 bases; unmatched bases: 10. Germline CDR1 is SGHAT and CDR2 is FQNNGV.

The V gene is TRBV5-1, the J gene TRBJ2-2, with TRBD1 identical over 7 bases. V shed 9 bases, J shed 6 bases, and the junction held 11 bases outside the gene matches. Germline CDR1 is SGHRS and CDR2 is YFSETQ. The CDR3 totals 14 residues. The CDR3 sequence is CATSQGSFSGELFF. The CDR3, as DNA: TGCGCCACCTCACAGGGGAGTTTCTCCGGGGAGCTGTTTTTT.

The chain uses TRBV19 and TRBJ2-7; TRBD1 matches at 7 bases. The CDR3 length is 15 residues. Germline V gene data show CDR1 as LNHDA and CDR2 as SQIVND (reference sequence). V lost 3 bases to trimming and J lost 4 bases; unmatched junction nucleotides: 9. The CDR3 DNA sequence: TGTGCCAGTAGTATTGGGGACAGTGGTCGGTACGAGCAGTACTTC. This gives the protein CASSIGDSGRYEQYF. Complete variable domain (other parts from reference TRBV19 and TRBJ2-7): DGGITQSPKYLFRKEGQNVTLSCEQNLNHDAMYWYRQDPGQGLRLIYYSQIVNDFQKGDIAEGYSVSREKKESFPLTVTSAQKNPTAFYLCASSIGDSGRYEQYFGPGTRLTVT.

The V and J genes are TRBV30 and TRBJ2-1; D perhaps matches TRBD1 (5 bases). V was trimmed by 1 base and J by 12 bases, leaving 10 bases between them. CDR1 and CDR2 from the germline V gene are GTSNPN and SVGIG (reference sequence). The CDR3 consists of 11 residues. Here the CDR3 reads CAWSAGQVQFF. The CDR3 DNA reads as TGTGCCTGGAGTGCAGGGCAAGTGCAGTTCTTC.

The chain carries TRBV18 and TRBJ1-5; 9 nucleotides line up with TRBD1. The CDR3 runs to 16 residues. Trimming took 2 bases from V and 8 from J; bases not matched to a gene: 10. CDR1 and CDR2 (germline): KGHSH, LQKENI. The CDR3 nucleotides are TGTGCCAGCTCACCAATCGGGACAGGGACAATTGAGCCCCAGCATTTT. It is translated as CASSPIGTGTIEPQHF.

The chain joins TRBV11-1 to TRBJ2-7, with D possibly TRBD2 on 5 matching bases. This CDR3 has 15 amino acids. The germline V gene encodes CDR1 SGHAT and CDR2 FQDESV (reference sequence). The ends were cut back, 1 base at V and 0 bases at J, with 10 bases in the middle. The CDR3 spells CASSLGEGHSYEQYF. The CDR3 DNA is TGTGCCAGCAGCTTAGGTGAGGGCCACTCCTACGAGCAGTACTTC.

The chain is built from TRBV6-5 and TRBJ2-1; 7 bases line up with TRBD2. Germline CDR1 and CDR2: MNHEY and SVGAGI. The CDR3 extends over 14 amino acids. V gave up 4 bases and J gave up 5 bases; unmatched junction bases: 5. The DNA of the CDR3 is TGTGCCAGCAGTTGGGAGGGAGTCAACAATGAGCAGTTCTTC. Its translation is CASSWEGVNNEQFF.

J is TRBJ1-2 and V is TRBV5-1; 7 positions agree with TRBD1. Trimming removed 0 bases from V and 1 base from J; junction bases left unmatched: 0. The germline V gene has CDR1 SGHRS and CDR2 YFSETQ. The CDR3 extends over 14 amino acids. The CDR3 region is CASSLDRGNYGYTF. CDR3 DNA: TGCGCCAGCAGCTTGGACAGGGGTAACTATGGCTACACCTTC.

The V gene is TRBV3-1 (or the pseudogene TRBV3-2), the J gene TRBJ1-2; D call uncertain. This CDR3 is built from 13 residues. Per the germline V gene, CDR1 is LGHDT and CDR2 is YNNKEL (reference sequence). V lost 2 bases, J lost 8 bases, and 12 bases lay in between. The CDR3 reads CASSQRSGGGYTF. Here the CDR3 DNA reads TGTGCCAGCAGCCAAAGGTCCGGAGGGGGCTACACCTTC.

CDR3 nucleotides: TGTGCCAGCAGTTCAGGGGGAAGTCGTAATCAGCCCCAGCATTTT. Translation: CASSSGGSRNQPQHF. The chain carries TRBV7-2 and TRBJ1-5; 7 bases line up with TRBD1. Trimming took 6 bases from V and 4 from J; bases not matched to a gene: 9. The CDR3 spans 15 residues. Germline V CDR1 and CDR2: SGHTA, FQGNSA.

The chain employs TRBV30 and TRBJ1-6, with 9 bases matching TRBD1. V gave up 4 bases and J gave up 10 bases; unmatched junction bases: 8. CDR3 size: 14 residues. Germline loops: CDR1 GTSNPN, CDR2 SVGIG (reference sequence). The CDR3 coding sequence is TGTGCCTGGACTTCCGGGACAGGGAGCTCACCCCTCCACTTT. Its protein is CAWTSGTGSSPLHF.

This sequence joins TRBV6-5 and TRBJ1-6; weak D call: TRBD1 (5 bases). The CDR3 length is 15 residues. Germline V gene data show CDR1 as MNHEY and CDR2 as SVGAGI. Trimming pared 6 bases from V and 7 bases from J, leaving 16 bases between. The CDR3 spells CASSRGSDINSPLHF. CDR3 DNA sequence: TGTGCCAGCAGCCGGGGGTCGGATATAAATTCACCCCTCCACTTT.

The V gene is TRBV29-1, the J gene TRBJ1-2, with a tentative D call TRBD1 (5 bases). V dropped 0 bases and J dropped 2 bases, with 19 bases sitting between them. From germline, CDR1 is SQVTM and CDR2 ANQGSEA. The length of the CDR3 is 17 residues. CDR3 sequence: CSVEDGAQGRVNYGYTF. The CDR3 DNA follows: TGCAGCGTTGAAGATGGGGCTCAGGGAAGAGTGAACTATGGCTACACCTTC.

V is TRBV7-9 and J is TRBJ2-3; D might be TRBD1 (6 bases). This CDR3 spans 14 amino acids. V gave up 5 bases and J gave up 4 bases, with 13 bases separating them. CDR1 and CDR2 (germline): SEHNR, FQNEAQ (reference sequence). The CDR3 DNA is TGTGCCAGCAGCCAGACAGGAGGCTCAGATACGCAGTATTTT. Protein product: CASSQTGGSDTQYF.

This clone was detected only once. The chain has TRBV29-1 and TRBJ2-7; unclear D gene. CDR1 is SQVTM, CDR2 ANQGSEA, per germline. This CDR3 has 12 amino acids. The V gene lost 3 bases and the J gene lost 4 bases, with 10 bases spanning the gap. The CDR3 DNA sequence: TGCAGCGTTGAGGCTGGGCCGTACGAGCAGTACTTC. It yields the protein CSVEAGPYEQYF.

The gene calls are TRBV6-5 and TRBJ1-3, with a possible D match to TRBD1 (5 bases). Germline V gives CDR1 MNHEY, CDR2 SVGAGI. The CDR3 has 16 amino acids. Trimming removed 4 bases from V and 1 base from J, with 14 bases in between. The CDR3 DNA reads TGTGCCAGCAGTTCCTCGGGGCAAAGGTCTGGAAACACCATATATTTT. This translates into CASSSSGQRSGNTIYF.

The chain combines TRBV7-8 with TRBJ1-6; D call uncertain. Trimming left V 6 bases short and J 8 bases short, with 5 bases between. The V gene's germline CDR1 is SGHVS and CDR2 FQNEAQ. The length of the CDR3 is 11 residues. The CDR3 protein is CASSLDSPLHF. For the CDR3, the DNA is TGTGCCAGCAGTCTAGATTCACCCCTCCACTTT.